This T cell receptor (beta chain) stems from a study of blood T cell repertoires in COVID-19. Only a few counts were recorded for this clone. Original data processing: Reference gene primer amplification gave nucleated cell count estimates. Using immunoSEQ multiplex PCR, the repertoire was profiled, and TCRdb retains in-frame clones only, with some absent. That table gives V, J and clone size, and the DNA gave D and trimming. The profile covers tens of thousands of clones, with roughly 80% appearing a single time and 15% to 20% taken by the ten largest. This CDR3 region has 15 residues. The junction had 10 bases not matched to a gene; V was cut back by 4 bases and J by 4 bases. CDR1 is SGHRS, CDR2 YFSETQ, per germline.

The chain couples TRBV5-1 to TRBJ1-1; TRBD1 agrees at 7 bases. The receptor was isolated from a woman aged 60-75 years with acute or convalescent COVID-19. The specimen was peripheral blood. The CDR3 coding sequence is TGCGCCAGCAGCCTCGACAGGGCGGGGGGCACTGAAGCTTTCTTT. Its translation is CASSLDRAGGTEAFF. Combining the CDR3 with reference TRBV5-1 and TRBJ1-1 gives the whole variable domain KAGVTQTPRYLIKTRGQQVTLSCSPISGHRSVSWYQQTPGQGLQFLFEYFSETQRNKGNFPGRFSGRQFSNSRSEMNVSTLELGDSALYLCASSLDRAGGTEAFFGQGTRLTVV.